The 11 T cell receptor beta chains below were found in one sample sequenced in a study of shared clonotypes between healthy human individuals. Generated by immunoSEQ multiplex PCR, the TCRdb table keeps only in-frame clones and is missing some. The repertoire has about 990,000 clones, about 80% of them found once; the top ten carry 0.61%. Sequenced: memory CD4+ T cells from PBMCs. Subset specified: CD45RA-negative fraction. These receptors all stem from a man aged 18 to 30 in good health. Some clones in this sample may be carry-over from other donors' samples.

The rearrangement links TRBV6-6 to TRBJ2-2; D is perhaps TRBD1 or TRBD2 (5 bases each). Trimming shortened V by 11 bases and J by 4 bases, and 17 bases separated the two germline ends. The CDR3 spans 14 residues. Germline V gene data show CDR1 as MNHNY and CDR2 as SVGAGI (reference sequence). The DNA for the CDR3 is TGTGCCGCCCTTCGGGGCCGAGGCACCGGGGAGCTGTTTTTT. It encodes CAALRGRGTGELFF.

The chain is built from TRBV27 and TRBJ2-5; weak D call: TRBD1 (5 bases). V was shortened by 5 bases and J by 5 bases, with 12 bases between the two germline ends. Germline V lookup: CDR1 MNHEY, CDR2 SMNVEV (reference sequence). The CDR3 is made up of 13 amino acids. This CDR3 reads CASSAGFTETQYF. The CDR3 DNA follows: TGTGCCAGCAGTGCAGGGTTTACGGAGACCCAGTACTTC.

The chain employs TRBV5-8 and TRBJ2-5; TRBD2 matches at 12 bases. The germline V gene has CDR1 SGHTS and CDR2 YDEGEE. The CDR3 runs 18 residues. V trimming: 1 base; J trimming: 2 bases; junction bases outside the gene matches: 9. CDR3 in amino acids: CASSLWDGLAGRQETQYF. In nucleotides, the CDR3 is TGTGCCAGCAGCTTGTGGGACGGACTAGCGGGACGACAAGAGACCCAGTACTTC.

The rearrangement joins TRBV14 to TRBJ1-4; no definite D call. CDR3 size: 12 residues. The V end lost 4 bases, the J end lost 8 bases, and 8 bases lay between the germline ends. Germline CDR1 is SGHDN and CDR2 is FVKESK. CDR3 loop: CASSPSHEKLFF. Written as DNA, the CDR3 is TGTGCCAGCAGCCCAAGCCACGAAAAACTGTTTTTT.

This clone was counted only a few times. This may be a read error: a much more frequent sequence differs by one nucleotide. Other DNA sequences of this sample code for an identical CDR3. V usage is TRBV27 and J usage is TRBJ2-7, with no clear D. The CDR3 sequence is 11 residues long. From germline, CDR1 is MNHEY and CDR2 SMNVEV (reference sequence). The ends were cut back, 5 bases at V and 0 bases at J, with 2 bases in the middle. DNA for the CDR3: TGTGCCAGCAGTAGCTCCTACGAGCAGTACTTC. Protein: CASSSSYEQYF.

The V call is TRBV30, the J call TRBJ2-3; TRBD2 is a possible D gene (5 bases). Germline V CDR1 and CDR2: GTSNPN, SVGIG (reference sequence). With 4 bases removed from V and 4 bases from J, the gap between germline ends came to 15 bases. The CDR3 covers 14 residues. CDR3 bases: TGTGCCTGGACCAGGACTCCCTTAGCAGATACGCAGTATTTT. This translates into CAWTRTPLADTQYF.

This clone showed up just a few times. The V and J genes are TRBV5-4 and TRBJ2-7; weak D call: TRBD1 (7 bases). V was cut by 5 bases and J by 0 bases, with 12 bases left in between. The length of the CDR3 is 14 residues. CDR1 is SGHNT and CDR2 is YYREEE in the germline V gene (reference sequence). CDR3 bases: TGTGCCAGCAGGAGGGGGGACAGCTCCTACGAGCAGTACTTC. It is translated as CASRRGDSSYEQYF.

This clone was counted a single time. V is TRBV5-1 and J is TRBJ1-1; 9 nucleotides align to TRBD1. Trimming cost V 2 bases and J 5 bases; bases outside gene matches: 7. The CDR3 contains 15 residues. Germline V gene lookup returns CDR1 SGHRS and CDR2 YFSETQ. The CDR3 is CASSFLPDRGTEAFF. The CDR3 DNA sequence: TGCGCCAGCAGCTTTCTCCCGGACAGGGGAACTGAAGCTTTCTTT.

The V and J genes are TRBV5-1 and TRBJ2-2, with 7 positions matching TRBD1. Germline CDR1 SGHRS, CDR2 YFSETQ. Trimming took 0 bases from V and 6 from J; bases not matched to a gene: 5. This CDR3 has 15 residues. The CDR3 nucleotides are TGCGCCAGCAGCTTGGATCAGGGGGTGCCCGGGGAGCTGTTTTTT. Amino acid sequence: CASSLDQGVPGELFF.

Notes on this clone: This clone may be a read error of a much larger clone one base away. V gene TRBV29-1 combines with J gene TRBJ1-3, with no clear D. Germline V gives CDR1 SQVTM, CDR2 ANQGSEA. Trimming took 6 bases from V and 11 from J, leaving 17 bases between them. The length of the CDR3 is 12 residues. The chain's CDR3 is CSVRLPGNPIYF. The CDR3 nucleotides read TGCAGCGTGAGGCTACCGGGCAATCCCATATATTTT.

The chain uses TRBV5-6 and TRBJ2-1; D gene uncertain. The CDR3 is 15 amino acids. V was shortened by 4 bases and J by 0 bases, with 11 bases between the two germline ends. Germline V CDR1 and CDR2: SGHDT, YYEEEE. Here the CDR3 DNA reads TGTGCCAGCAGCCCCAGTCCCTCCTCCTACAATGAGCAGTTCTTC. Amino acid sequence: CASSPSPSSYNEQFF. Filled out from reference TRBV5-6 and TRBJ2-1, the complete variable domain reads DAGVTQSPTHLIKTRGQQVTLRCSPKSGHDTVSWYQQALGQGPQFIFQYYEEEERQRGNFPDRFSGHQFPNYSSELNVNALLLGDSALYLCASSPSPSSYNEQFFGPGTRLTVL.